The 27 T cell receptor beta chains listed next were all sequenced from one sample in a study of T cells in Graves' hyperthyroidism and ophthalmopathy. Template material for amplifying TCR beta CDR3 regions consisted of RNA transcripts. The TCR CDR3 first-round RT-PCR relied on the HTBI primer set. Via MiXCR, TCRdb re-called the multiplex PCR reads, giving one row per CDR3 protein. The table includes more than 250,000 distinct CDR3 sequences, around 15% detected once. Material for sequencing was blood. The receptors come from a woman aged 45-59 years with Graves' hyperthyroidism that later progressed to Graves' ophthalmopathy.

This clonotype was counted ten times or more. CDR3 residues: CASSYQGGNQPQHF. For the CDR3, the DNA is TGTGCCAGCAGTTACCAGGGTGGCAATCAGCCCCAGCATTTT. The rearrangement links TRBV6-2 or TRBV6-3 to TRBJ1-5; possible D gene TRBD1, 5 bases. V dropped 2 bases and J dropped 2 bases, with 7 bases sitting between them. The CDR3 contains 14 residues. Germline values: CDR1 MNHEY, CDR2 SVGEGT.

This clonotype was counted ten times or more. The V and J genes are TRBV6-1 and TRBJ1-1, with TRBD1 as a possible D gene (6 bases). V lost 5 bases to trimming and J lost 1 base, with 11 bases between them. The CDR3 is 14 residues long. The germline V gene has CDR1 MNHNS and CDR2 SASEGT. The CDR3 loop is CASSTGRANTEAFF. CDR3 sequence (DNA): TGTGCCAGCAGTACAGGGAGGGCGAACACTGAAGCTTTCTTT.

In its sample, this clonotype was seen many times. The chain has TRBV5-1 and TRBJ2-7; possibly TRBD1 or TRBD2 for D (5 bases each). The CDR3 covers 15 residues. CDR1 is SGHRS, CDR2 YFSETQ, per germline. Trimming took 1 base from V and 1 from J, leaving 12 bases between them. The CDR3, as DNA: TGCGCCAGCAGCTTGTTGCTGGGGGATTCCTACGAGCAGTACTTC. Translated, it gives CASSLLLGDSYEQYF. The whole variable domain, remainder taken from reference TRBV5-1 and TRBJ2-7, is KAGVTQTPRYLIKTRGQQVTLSCSPISGHRSVSWYQQTPGQGLQFLFEYFSETQRNKGNFPGRFSGRQFSNSRSEMNVSTLELGDSALYLCASSLLLGDSYEQYFGPGTRLTVT.

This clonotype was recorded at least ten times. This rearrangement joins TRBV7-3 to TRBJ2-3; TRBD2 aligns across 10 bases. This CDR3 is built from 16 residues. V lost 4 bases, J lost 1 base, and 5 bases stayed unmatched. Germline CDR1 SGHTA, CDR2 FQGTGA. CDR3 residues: CASSSRTSGGTDTQYF. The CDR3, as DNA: TGTGCCAGCAGCTCAAGGACTAGCGGTGGCACAGATACGCAGTATTTT.

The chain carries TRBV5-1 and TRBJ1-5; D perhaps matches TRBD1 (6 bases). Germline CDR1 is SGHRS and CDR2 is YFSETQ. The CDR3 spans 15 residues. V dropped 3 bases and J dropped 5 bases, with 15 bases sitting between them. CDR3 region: CASSWGPGIDQPQHF. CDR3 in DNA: TGCGCCAGCAGCTGGGGGCCAGGCATTGATCAGCCCCAGCATTTT.

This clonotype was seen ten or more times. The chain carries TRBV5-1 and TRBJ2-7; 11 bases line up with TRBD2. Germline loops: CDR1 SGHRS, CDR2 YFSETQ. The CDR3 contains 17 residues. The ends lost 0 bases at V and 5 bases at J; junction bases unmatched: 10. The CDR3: CASSLELAGAEGDEQYF. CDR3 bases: TGCGCCAGCAGCTTGGAACTAGCGGGAGCCGAGGGTGACGAGCAGTACTTC.

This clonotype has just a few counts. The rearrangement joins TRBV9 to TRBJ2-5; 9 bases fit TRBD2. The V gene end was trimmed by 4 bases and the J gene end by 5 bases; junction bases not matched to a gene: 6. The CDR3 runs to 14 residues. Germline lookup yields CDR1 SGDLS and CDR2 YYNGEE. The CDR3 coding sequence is TGTGCCAGCAGCTTTACGACTAGCGGCGAGACCCAGTACTTC. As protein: CASSFTTSGETQYF.

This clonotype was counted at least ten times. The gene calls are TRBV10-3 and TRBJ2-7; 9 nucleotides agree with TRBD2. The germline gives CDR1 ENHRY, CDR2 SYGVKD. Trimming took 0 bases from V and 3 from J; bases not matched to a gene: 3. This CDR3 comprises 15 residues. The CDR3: CAISESSGRDYEQYF. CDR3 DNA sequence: TGTGCCATCAGTGAGTCTAGCGGGAGAGACTACGAGCAGTACTTC.

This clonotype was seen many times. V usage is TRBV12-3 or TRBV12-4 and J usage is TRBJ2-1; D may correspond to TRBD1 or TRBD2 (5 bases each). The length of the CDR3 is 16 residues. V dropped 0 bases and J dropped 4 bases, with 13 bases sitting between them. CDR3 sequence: CASSLARGDRYNEQFF. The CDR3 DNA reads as TGTGCCAGCAGTTTAGCGCGAGGGGATAGGTACAATGAGCAGTTCTTC.

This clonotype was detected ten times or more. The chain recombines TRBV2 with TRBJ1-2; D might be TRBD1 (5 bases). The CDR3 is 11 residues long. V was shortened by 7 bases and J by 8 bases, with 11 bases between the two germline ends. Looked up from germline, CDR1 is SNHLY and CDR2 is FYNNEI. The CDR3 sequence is CASNGGLGYTF. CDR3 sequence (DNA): TGTGCCAGCAACGGGGGTTTAGGCTACACCTTC.

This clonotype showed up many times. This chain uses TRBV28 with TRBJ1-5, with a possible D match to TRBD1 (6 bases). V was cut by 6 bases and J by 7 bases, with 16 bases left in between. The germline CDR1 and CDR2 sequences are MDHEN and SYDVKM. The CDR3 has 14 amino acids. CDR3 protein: CASSQTGMGQPQHF. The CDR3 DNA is TGTGCCAGCAGCCAGACAGGAATGGGACAGCCCCAGCATTTT.

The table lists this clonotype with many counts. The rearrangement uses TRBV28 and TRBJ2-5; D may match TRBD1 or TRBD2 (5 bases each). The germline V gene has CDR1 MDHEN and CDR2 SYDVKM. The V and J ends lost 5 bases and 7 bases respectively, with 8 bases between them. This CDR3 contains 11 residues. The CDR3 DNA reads TGTGCCAGCAGTGGTGGGGGGACCCAGTACTTC. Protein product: CASSGGGTQYF.

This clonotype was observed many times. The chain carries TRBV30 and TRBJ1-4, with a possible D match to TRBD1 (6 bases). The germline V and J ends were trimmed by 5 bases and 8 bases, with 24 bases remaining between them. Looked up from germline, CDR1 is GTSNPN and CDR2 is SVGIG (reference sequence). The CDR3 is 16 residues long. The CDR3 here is CAWGPSWGALGEKLFF. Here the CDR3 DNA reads TGTGCCTGGGGCCCTTCTTGGGGGGCTCTAGGGGAAAAACTGTTTTTT.

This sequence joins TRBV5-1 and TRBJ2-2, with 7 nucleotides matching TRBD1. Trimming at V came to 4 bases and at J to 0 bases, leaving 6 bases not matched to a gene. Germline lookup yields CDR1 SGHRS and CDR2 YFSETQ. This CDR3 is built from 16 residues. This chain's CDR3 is CASSRDSWANTGELFF. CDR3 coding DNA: TGCGCCAGCAGCCGGGACAGCTGGGCGAACACCGGGGAGCTGTTTTTT.

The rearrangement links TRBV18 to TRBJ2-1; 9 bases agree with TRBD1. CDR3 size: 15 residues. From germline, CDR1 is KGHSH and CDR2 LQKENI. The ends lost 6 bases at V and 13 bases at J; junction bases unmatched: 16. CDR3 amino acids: CASSPGQGSVFSQFF. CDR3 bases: TGTGCCAGCTCGCCTGGACAGGGGAGTGTATTCTCTCAGTTCTTC.

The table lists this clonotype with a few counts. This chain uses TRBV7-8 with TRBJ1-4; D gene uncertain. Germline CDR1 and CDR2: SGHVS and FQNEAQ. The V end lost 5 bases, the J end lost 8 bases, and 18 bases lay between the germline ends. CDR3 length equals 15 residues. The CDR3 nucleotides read TGTGCCAGCAGCCCCAGAATGGCCCGCGGCGAAAAACTGTTTTTT. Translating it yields CASSPRMARGEKLFF.

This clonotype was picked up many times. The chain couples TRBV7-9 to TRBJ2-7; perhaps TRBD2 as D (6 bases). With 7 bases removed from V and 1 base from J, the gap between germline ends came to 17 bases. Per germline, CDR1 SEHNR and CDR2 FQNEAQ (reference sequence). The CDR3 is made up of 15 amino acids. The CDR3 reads CASINYAGYSYEQYF. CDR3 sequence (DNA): TGTGCCAGCATTAACTACGCGGGATATTCCTACGAGCAGTACTTC.

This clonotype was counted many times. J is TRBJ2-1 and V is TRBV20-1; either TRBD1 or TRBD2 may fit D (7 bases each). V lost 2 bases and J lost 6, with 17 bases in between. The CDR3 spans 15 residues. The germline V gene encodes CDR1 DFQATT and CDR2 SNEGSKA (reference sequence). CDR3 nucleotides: TGCAGTGCTAGACCCACAGGGGAGGGGACCAATGAGCAGTTCTTC. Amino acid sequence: CSARPTGEGTNEQFF.

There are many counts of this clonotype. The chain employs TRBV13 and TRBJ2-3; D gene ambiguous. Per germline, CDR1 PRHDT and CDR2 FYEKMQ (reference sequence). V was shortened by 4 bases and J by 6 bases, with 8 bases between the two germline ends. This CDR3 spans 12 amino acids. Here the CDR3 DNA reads TGTGCCAGCAGCTCCTTACAGGATACGCAGTATTTT. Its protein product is CASSSLQDTQYF.

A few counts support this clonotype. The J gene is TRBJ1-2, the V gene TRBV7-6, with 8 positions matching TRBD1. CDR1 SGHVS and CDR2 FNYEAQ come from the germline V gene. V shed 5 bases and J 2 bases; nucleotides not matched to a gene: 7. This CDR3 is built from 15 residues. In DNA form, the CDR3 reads TGTGCCAGCAGCGCCGGACAGGGTGGGAACTATGGCTACACCTTC. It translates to CASSAGQGGNYGYTF.

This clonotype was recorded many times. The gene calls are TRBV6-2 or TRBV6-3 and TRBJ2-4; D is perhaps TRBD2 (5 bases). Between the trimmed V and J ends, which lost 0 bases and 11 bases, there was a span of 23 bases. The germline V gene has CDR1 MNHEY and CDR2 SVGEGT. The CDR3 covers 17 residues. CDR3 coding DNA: TGTGCCAGCAGTTACTCGATGGGGTCCAGGAACCAGGACTTTCAGTACTTC. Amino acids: CASSYSMGSRNQDFQYF.

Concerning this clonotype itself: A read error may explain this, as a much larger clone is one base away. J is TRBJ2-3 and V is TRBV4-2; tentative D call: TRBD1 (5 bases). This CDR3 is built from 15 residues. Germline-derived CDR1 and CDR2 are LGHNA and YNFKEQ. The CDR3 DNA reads TGTGCCAGCAGTCTTAGGGCAGGCAGCACAGGTACGCAGTATTTT. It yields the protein CASSLRAGSTGTQYF.

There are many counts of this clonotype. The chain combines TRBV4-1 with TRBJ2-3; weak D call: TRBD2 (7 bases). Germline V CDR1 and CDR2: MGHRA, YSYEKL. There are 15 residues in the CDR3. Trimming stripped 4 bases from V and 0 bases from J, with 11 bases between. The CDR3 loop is CASSPTGGSTDTQYF. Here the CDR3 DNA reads TGCGCCAGCAGCCCGACGGGGGGCAGCACAGATACGCAGTATTTT.

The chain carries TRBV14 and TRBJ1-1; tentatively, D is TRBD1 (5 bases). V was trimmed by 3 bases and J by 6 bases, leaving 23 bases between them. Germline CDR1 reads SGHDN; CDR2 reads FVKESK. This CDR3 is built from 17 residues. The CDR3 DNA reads TGTGCCAGCAGCCATGATACCTGGGGCAGGGCATTGGCTGAAGCTTTCTTT. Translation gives CASSHDTWGRALAEAFF.

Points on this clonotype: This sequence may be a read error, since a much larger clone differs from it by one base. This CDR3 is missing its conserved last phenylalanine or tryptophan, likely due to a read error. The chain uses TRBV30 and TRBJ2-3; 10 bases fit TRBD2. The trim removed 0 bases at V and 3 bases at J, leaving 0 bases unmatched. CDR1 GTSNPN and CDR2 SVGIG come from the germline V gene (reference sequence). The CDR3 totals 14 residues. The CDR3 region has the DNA TGTGCCTGGAGTGTAGCGGGAGGGACAGATACGCAGTATTCT. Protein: CAWSVAGGTDTQYS.

The CDR3 reads CASVGVSDTQYF. The CDR3, as DNA: TGTGCCAGCGTGGGAGTTTCAGATACGCAGTATTTT. The V and J genes are TRBV6-1 and TRBJ2-3; possible D gene TRBD2, 5 bases. From germline, CDR1 is MNHNS and CDR2 SASEGT. V was pared by 8 bases and J by 4 bases, with 10 bases between. There are 12 residues in the CDR3.

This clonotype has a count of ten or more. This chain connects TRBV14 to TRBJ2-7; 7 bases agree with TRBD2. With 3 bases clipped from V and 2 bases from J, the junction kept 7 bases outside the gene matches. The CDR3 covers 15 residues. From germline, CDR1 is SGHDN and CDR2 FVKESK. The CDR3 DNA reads TGTGCCAGCAGCCAGGGAAAGCGGGGTACCTACGAGCAGTACTTC. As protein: CASSQGKRGTYEQYF.